A single sample gave rise to the 16 T cell receptor beta chains below, sequenced in a study of identical twins. TCRdb fed the 5' RACE reads into MiXCR, producing one record per CDR3 protein. The table has 500,000 or so distinct CDR3 sequences, 14% seen once. This same sample was also part of a study on yellow fever vaccine responses in identical twins.

The sequenced material came from CD4+ T cells sorted from blood. All receptors derive from a woman in her late teens or twenties in good health.

The V call is TRBV11-3, the J call TRBJ2-1, with D tentatively TRBD1 or TRBD2 (5 bases each). The V gene's germline CDR1 is SGHNT and CDR2 YENEEA. The CDR3 has 14 amino acids. The ends were cut back, 6 bases at V and 4 bases at J, with 13 bases in the middle. The CDR3 loop is CASSAEGPYNEQFF. The CDR3, as DNA: TGTGCCAGCAGTGCCGAGGGACCTTACAATGAGCAGTTCTTC. Complete variable domain (other parts from reference TRBV11-3 and TRBJ2-1): EAGVVQSPRYKIIEKKQPVAFWCNPISGHNTLYWYLQNLGQGPELLIRYENEEAVDDSQLPKDRFSAERLKGVDSTLKIQPAELGDSAVYLCASSAEGPYNEQFFGPGTRLTVL.

This clonotype has ten or more counts. The chain joins TRBV20-1 to TRBJ2-1, with a possible D match to TRBD2 (5 bases). V was trimmed by 1 base and J by 1 base, leaving 11 bases between them. This CDR3 has 15 residues. From germline, CDR1 is DFQATT and CDR2 SNEGSKA (reference sequence). CDR3 DNA: TGCAGTGCTAGAGCCGCCCTAGCATCCTACAATGAGCAGTTCTTC. It yields the protein CSARAALASYNEQFF.

This chain joins TRBV6-1 and TRBJ2-1; tentatively, D is TRBD1 (6 bases). Trimming cost V 2 bases and J 4 bases, with 15 bases left between them. Germline V gives CDR1 MNHNS, CDR2 SASEGT. The CDR3 spans 16 residues. This chain's CDR3 is CASSETDSRPYNEQFF. The CDR3 DNA follows: TGTGCCAGCAGTGAAACGGACAGCCGACCTTACAATGAGCAGTTCTTC.

The V and J genes are TRBV2 and TRBJ2-7; a possible D gene is TRBD1 (5 bases). The V end lost 5 bases, the J end lost 0 bases, and 8 bases lay between the germline ends. Germline CDR1 and CDR2: SNHLY and FYNNEI. This CDR3 contains 13 residues. The CDR3 DNA is TGTGCCAGCAGTAATGGGGCCTCCTACGAGCAGTACTTC. Translation gives CASSNGASYEQYF.

As DNA, the CDR3 is TGTGCCAGTAGCGATACCGGGACAGCCCCCTACGAGCAGTACTTC. This gives the protein CASSDTGTAPYEQYF. The rearrangement uses TRBV19 and TRBJ2-7, with 7 bases aligning to TRBD1. The CDR3 is made up of 15 amino acids. The ends lost 6 bases at V and 2 bases at J; junction bases unmatched: 10. The V gene's germline CDR1 is LNHDA and CDR2 SQIVND (reference sequence).

This clonotype was seen more than once but under ten times. The V and J genes are TRBV6-1 and TRBJ2-2; weak D call: TRBD1 (6 bases). V lost 5 bases, J lost 7 bases, and 11 bases lay in between. The CDR3 has 13 amino acids. From germline, CDR1 is MNHNS and CDR2 SASEGT. CDR3 amino acids: CASSRGGDGELFF. CDR3 in DNA: TGTGCCAGCAGTCGTGGGGGCGACGGGGAGCTGTTTTTT.

This chain uses TRBV14 with TRBJ2-3; D might be TRBD1 or TRBD2, each matching 5 bases. This CDR3 comprises 16 residues. Germline CDR1 reads SGHDN; CDR2 reads FVKESK. V was trimmed by 1 base and J by 0 bases, leaving 11 bases between them. CDR3 coding DNA: TGTGCCAGCAGCCAAGGGGACGGGGTGAGCACAGATACGCAGTATTTT. Protein: CASSQGDGVSTDTQYF.

This clonotype showed up just a few times. The chain joins TRBV30 to TRBJ1-2, with a weak D call TRBD1 (6 bases). Per the germline V gene, CDR1 is GTSNPN and CDR2 is SVGIG (reference sequence). This CDR3 region has 13 residues. Between the trimmed V and J ends, which lost 0 bases and 8 bases, there was a span of 13 bases. The CDR3 nucleotides read TGTGCCTGGAGTGTACAGAAAGGGGGAGGCTACACCTTC. Protein sequence: CAWSVQKGGGYTF.

This clonotype was seen a handful of times. The chain is built from TRBV4-3 and TRBJ2-2, with D possibly matching TRBD2 (5 bases). The CDR3 covers 17 residues. Germline V gene lookup returns CDR1 LGHNA and CDR2 YSLEER. Trimming took 0 bases from V and 6 from J, leaving 17 bases between them. The DNA of the CDR3 is TGCGCCAGCAGCCAAGAAGCGGCTCTCCCACCCGCCGGGGAGCTGTTTTTT. It translates to CASSQEAALPPAGELFF.

This clonotype appeared a few times. The chain combines TRBV4-2 with TRBJ2-3; D unclear. The CDR3 covers 14 residues. Germline assignment: CDR1 LGHNA and CDR2 YNFKEQ. Trimming stripped 4 bases from V and 2 bases from J, with 10 bases between. In DNA form, the CDR3 reads TGTGCCAGCAGCCCGACAATGTCCACAGATACGCAGTATTTT. Its protein product is CASSPTMSTDTQYF.

This clonotype was counted at least ten times. The chain uses TRBV28 and TRBJ2-5; a weak D match, TRBD1 (5 bases). The CDR3 loop spans 13 amino acids. V was trimmed by 3 bases and J by 5 bases, leaving 10 bases between them. CDR1 MDHEN and CDR2 SYDVKM come from the germline V gene. The chain's CDR3 is CASSFQGSETQYF. The DNA for the CDR3 is TGTGCCAGCAGTTTTCAGGGTTCCGAGACCCAGTACTTC.

This clonotype occurred many times. The chain links TRBV20-1 to TRBJ2-5; D ambiguous. Trimming shortened V by 5 bases and J by 3 bases, and 16 bases separated the two germline ends. The CDR3 has 14 residues. Germline lookup yields CDR1 DFQATT and CDR2 SNEGSKA (reference sequence). CDR3 region: CSASVGSAEETQYF. CDR3 coding DNA: TGCAGTGCTTCAGTGGGGTCAGCTGAAGAGACCCAGTACTTC.

This clonotype was detected many times. The rearrangement links TRBV29-1 to TRBJ2-5; 10 positions match TRBD1. Germline assignment: CDR1 SQVTM and CDR2 ANQGSEA. The junction had 17 bases not matched to a gene; V was cut back by 0 bases and J by 7 bases. The CDR3 extends over 18 amino acids. This CDR3 reads CSVEDRGTGAMVSGTQYF. CDR3 in DNA: TGCAGCGTTGAAGATCGTGGGACAGGGGCAATGGTATCTGGGACCCAGTACTTC.

This clonotype occurred a few times. The chain links TRBV7-2 to TRBJ2-1; 13 positions agree with TRBD2. The CDR3 has 15 residues. Germline CDR1 SGHTA, CDR2 FQGNSA. Trimming removed 6 bases from V and 7 bases from J; junction bases left unmatched: 6. CDR3 loop: CASSPTLAGGNEQFF. CDR3 coding DNA: TGTGCCAGCAGTCCTACACTAGCGGGAGGGAATGAGCAGTTCTTC.

The chain recombines TRBV28 with TRBJ2-1; possible D gene TRBD2, 7 bases. The CDR3 has 16 amino acids. Germline CDR1 and CDR2: MDHEN and SYDVKM. Trimming took off 1 base at V and 4 bases at J, with 14 bases between the two ends. This chain's CDR3 is CASSLYWRGRYNEQFF. CDR3 DNA sequence: TGTGCCAGCAGTTTATATTGGCGGGGGCGGTACAATGAGCAGTTCTTC.

This clonotype has only a few counts. This chain connects TRBV20-1 to TRBJ2-2, with 7 bases fitting TRBD2. The V segment lost 0 bases and the J segment 4 bases; nucleotides outside the gene matches: 5. CDR1 and CDR2 from the germline V gene are DFQATT and SNEGSKA (reference sequence). The CDR3 covers 15 residues. CDR3 coding DNA: TGCAGTGCTAGAGATCGGGACTACCCCACCGGGGAGCTGTTTTTT. Translated: CSARDRDYPTGELFF.